Here is one TCR beta chain with its context. These data come from a study of technical replicates of blood from several donors. Per the germline V gene, CDR1 is GTSNPN and CDR2 is SVGIG (reference sequence). Trimming shortened V by 2 bases and J by 7 bases, and 8 bases separated the two germline ends. CDR3 length equals 11 residues. This table comes from immunoSEQ multiplex PCR, and its TCRdb copy is limited to in-frame clones, with some not included. The repertoire has about 82,000 clones, 94% of them found once; the top ten carry approximately 0.39%. This chain links TRBV30 with TRBJ1-2, with TRBD1 as a possible D gene (6 bases). This clonotype originated in a human donor in good health. The sample comprised T cells isolated from PBMCs. The CDR3 reads CAWSMGAGYTF. The CDR3 DNA reads TGTGCCTGGAGTATGGGGGCTGGCTACACCTTC.